This is a list of T cell receptor beta chains from one sample in a study of blood T cell repertoires in COVID-19. Some clones are missing from TCRdb's copy, which holds only in-frame ones; the method was immunoSEQ multiplex PCR. Among 250,000 to 350,000 clones listed, about 90% were seen once. Input material: peripheral blood. The origin of the receptors is a woman in her twenties or thirties with COVID-19, enrolled during active disease. CDR3s include the opening cysteine and the closing phenylalanine or tryptophan. The order of the fields is V gene, clone size, D gene, J gene, CDR3 protein, CDR3 DNA. D genes are given only for firm matches. A row's size may be missing; if present it is once, few, many or a size class.

TRBV28	NA	TRBD1	TRBJ2-2	CASSLYRGVNTGELFF	TGTGCCAGCAGTCTCTACAGGGGGGTGAACACCGGGGAGCTGTTTTTT
TRBV6-5	few	NA	TRBJ2-7	CASSSGGTSYEQYF	TGTGCCAGCAGTTCCGGGGGTACCTCCTACGAGCAGTACTTC
TRBV25-1	once	TRBD1	TRBJ1-2	CASSGTGNYGYTF	TGTGCCAGCAGTGGGACAGGGAACTATGGCTACACCTTC
TRBV6-5	NA	NA	TRBJ1-1	CASSRTGVGETEAFF	TGTGCCAGCAGCCGTACCGGAGTTGGGGAGACTGAAGCTTTCTTT
TRBV3-1/TRBV3-2	NA	TRBD2	TRBJ2-7	CASSQAILAGHSYEQYF	TGTGCCAGCAGCCAAGCGATACTAGCGGGCCACTCCTACGAGCAGTACTTC
TRBV27	NA	NA	TRBJ2-3	CASSFAVGVEDTQYF	TGTGCCAGCAGTTTTGCAGTAGGGGTCGAAGATACGCAGTATTTT
TRBV5-4	NA	TRBD1	TRBJ2-1	CASSGSGTGGNEQFF	TGTGCCAGCAGCGGCTCCGGGACAGGGGGGAATGAGCAGTTCTTC
TRBV6-2/TRBV6-3	NA	TRBD1	TRBJ2-1	CASSSGTGGTYNEQFF	TGTGCCAGCAGCTCCGGGACAGGGGGGACCTACAATGAGCAGTTCTTC
TRBV24-1	NA	TRBD2	TRBJ2-5	CATSDFGPGGTGYQETQYF	TGTGCCACCAGTGATTTTGGGCCGGGAGGCACGGGGTACCAAGAGACCCAGTACTTC
TRBV4-1	NA	NA	TRBJ2-2	CASSQDPSNTGELFF	TGCGCCAGCAGCCAAGACCCGTCGAACACCGGGGAGCTGTTTTTT
TRBV18	NA	NA	TRBJ2-7	CASSTGTPTYEQYF	TGTGCCAGCTCAACCGGGACACCTACCTACGAGCAGTACTTC
TRBV5-1	NA	TRBD2	TRBJ2-2	CASQLRGEFSGELFF	TGCGCCAGCCAACTTCGGGGGGAGTTCTCCGGGGAGCTGTTTTTT
TRBV7-2	NA	TRBD1	TRBJ1-1	CASSRDRVDTEAFF	TGTGCCAGCAGCCGGGACAGGGTGGACACTGAAGCTTTCTTT
TRBV5-1	NA	TRBD2	TRBJ2-5	CASSTGLAQETQYF	TGCGCCAGCAGCACCGGACTAGCCCAGGAGACCCAGTACTTC
TRBV5-1	NA	TRBD1	TRBJ2-6	CASSSGTGGPWANVLTF	TGCGCCAGCAGCTCCGGGACAGGGGGCCCCTGGGCCAACGTCCTGACTTTC
TRBV30	NA	TRBD1	TRBJ1-2	CAWSTLTGGANYGYTF	TGTGCCTGGAGTACCCTCACAGGGGGGGCTAACTATGGCTACACCTTC
TRBV6-5	NA	NA	TRBJ1-2	CASSPDINRGGYTF	TGTGCCAGCAGTCCCGACATAAACCGGGGTGGCTACACCTTC